This T cell receptor (beta chain) was identified during a study of cytomegalovirus exposure and HLA in healthy donors. Study-level results: Around 160 TCR beta chains were listed as cytomegalovirus-associated. Clusters of TCRs from the first cohort tended to co-occur in the roughly 120 validation repertoires (as a later analysis found). Despite most TCR sequences being rare, some public TCRs occurred in many donors. In vitro data verified a few CMV-associated chains as specific for CMV antigens.

The CDR3 totals 15 residues. CDR1 is SGHVS and CDR2 is FQNEAQ in the germline V gene. V gave up 1 base and J gave up 1 base, with 10 bases separating them. TCRdb's copy holds only in-frame clones and misses some; the assay was immunoSEQ multiplex PCR. This table holds about 88,000 clones, about 96% found once. In regard to this clone: Its antigen is still unknown.

Sequenced: PBMCs. This chain links TRBV7-8 with TRBJ1-1; perhaps TRBD1 as D (5 bases). This TCR derives from a man aged 18 to 35 in good health and CMV-seronegative. The chain's CDR3 is CASSLGGGTNTEAFF. The CDR3 DNA is TGTGCCAGCAGCTTAGGGGGGGGGACGAACACTGAAGCTTTCTTT.